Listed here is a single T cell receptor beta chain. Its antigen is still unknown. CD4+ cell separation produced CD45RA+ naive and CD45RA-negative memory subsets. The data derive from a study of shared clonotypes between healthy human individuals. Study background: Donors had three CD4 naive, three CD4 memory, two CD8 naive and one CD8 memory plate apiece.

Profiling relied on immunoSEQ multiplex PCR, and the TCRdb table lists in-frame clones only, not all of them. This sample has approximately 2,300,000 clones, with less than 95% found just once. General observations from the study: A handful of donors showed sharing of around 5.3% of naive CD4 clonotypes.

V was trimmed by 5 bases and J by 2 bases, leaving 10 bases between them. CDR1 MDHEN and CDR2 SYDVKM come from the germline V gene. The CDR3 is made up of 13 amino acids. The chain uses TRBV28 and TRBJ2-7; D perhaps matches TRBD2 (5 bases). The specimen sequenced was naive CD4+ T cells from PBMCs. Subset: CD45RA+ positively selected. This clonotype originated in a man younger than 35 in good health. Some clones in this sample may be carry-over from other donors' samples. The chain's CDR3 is CASSPGSTYEQYF. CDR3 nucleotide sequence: TGTGCCAGCAGTCCTGGGAGCACCTACGAGCAGTACTTC.